The 7 T cell receptor beta chains below come from one sample, sequenced in a study of memory CD8 T cells in hepatitis C reinfection. Time point given: pre-reinfection, 55 to 20 weeks before reinfection detection. Sorted cells were sequenced directly ex vivo without any in vitro expansion. Data came from immunoSEQ multiplex PCR; TCRdb stores just in-frame clones and leaves some out. The sample lists 50,000 or so clones, about nine tenths occurring once. The sequenced material came from naive CD8+ T cells sorted from blood. The receptors stem from a young man with hepatitis C virus infection.

The chain carries TRBV28 and TRBJ2-1; the match to TRBD2 covers 8 bases. The V segment lost 7 bases and the J segment 2 bases; nucleotides outside the gene matches: 4. Germline CDR1 is MDHEN and CDR2 is SYDVKM. CDR3 length: 14 amino acids. The CDR3 spells CASTGREAYNEQFF. CDR3 DNA sequence: TGTGCCAGCACAGGGCGGGAGGCCTACAATGAGCAGTTCTTC.

The CDR3 sequence: CATGTGAPSGQYF. The CDR3 coding sequence is TGTGCCACCGGGACAGGGGCCCCTAGCGGGCAGTACTTC. The J gene is TRBJ2-5, the V gene TRBV6-5, with 10 positions matching TRBD1. With V trimmed by 10 bases and J by 11 bases, 13 bases remained unmatched. The CDR3 is made up of 13 amino acids. Germline-derived CDR1 and CDR2 are MNHEY and SVGAGI.

As concerns this clone: A read error is likely, as this CDR3 ends without the conserved phenylalanine or tryptophan. The rearrangement links TRBV6-6 to TRBJ1-2; D might be TRBD1 (6 bases). Per the germline V gene, CDR1 is MNHNY and CDR2 is SVGAGI (reference sequence). The CDR3 loop spans 14 amino acids. Trimming left V 7 bases short and J 3 bases short, with 15 bases between. The CDR3 loop is CASTPVQGYYGYTL. The CDR3 DNA follows: TGTGCCAGCACCCCAGTTCAGGGGTACTATGGCTACACCCTC.

This clone has a single count. This specimen includes other DNA sequences encoding the same CDR3. The chain has TRBV4-1 and TRBJ2-3; 7 nucleotides agree with TRBD2. The ends lost 4 bases at V and 6 bases at J; junction bases unmatched: 1. This CDR3 is built from 12 residues. Germline V gives CDR1 MGHRA, CDR2 YSYEKL. The CDR3 protein is CASSLGGDTQYF. The CDR3 region has the DNA TGCGCCAGCAGCCTGGGAGGGGATACGCAGTATTTT.

The CDR3 nucleotides are TGTGCCAGCAGTTTAGAGCGGGGTCTGAACACTGAAGCTTTCTTT. Translated: CASSLERGLNTEAFF. The V gene is TRBV28, the J gene TRBJ1-1; D gene unclear. The length of the CDR3 is 15 residues. With 2 bases removed from V and 0 bases from J, the gap between germline ends came to 10 bases. Germline V gives CDR1 MDHEN, CDR2 SYDVKM.

This clone was seen only once. The rearrangement joins TRBV30 to TRBJ2-4; the match to TRBD1 covers 10 bases. CDR3 length: 12 amino acids. V lost 3 bases, J lost 13 bases, and 6 bases stayed unmatched. CDR1 and CDR2 (germline): GTSNPN, SVGIG (reference sequence). In nucleotides, the CDR3 is TGTGCCTGGAGGGACAGGGGGACGAGACAGTACTTC. The encoded protein is CAWRDRGTRQYF.

The chain couples TRBV28 to TRBJ2-7; 8 positions agree with TRBD2. The CDR3 is made up of 13 amino acids. V shed 8 bases, J shed 6 bases, and the junction held 9 bases outside the gene matches. Germline V lookup: CDR1 MDHEN, CDR2 SYDVKM. DNA for the CDR3: TGTGCCAGCCGAGCGGGAGAAGCGCTCGAGCAGTACTTC. Encoded protein: CASRAGEALEQYF.